Listed below are T cell receptor beta chains from one sample, sequenced in a study of cytomegalovirus exposure and HLA in healthy donors. Libraries were prepared by immunoSEQ multiplex PCR; TCRdb keeps only in-frame clonotypes and omits some of them. The sample holds some 180,000 clones; approximately 89% are singletons and the top ten take 7.2%. The sequenced sample was PBMCs. Receptor source: a man between 25 and 39 years old in good health and CMV-seropositive. Both conserved end residues are part of each CDR3. A D gene is named only where the DNA matches it firmly. Only part of the rows carry a size: once, few, many, or a class if the clone is expanded.

clone_size	v_call	d_call	j_call	cdr3_aa	cdr3_nt
NA	TRBV7-2	NA	TRBJ2-3	CASTYSGPSTDTQYF	TGTGCCAGCACCTATAGCGGTCCTAGCACAGATACGCAGTATTTT
NA	TRBV27	NA	TRBJ1-5	CASSAPYQPQHF	TGTGCCAGCAGTGCCCCGTATCAGCCCCAGCATTTT
NA	TRBV29-1	NA	TRBJ1-1	CSVFPGAEAFF	TGCAGCGTTTTCCCAGGGGCTGAAGCTTTCTTT
NA	TRBV27	TRBD1	TRBJ1-1	CASSLSPRQGHTEAFF	TGTGCCAGCAGTTTATCGCCGCGACAGGGCCACACTGAAGCTTTCTTT
once	TRBV19	TRBD2	TRBJ2-5	CASSQLAEETQYF	TGTGCCAGTAGCCAACTAGCGGAAGAGACCCAGTACTTC
few	TRBV6-1	TRBD1	TRBJ1-5	CASRKGQFGNQPQHF	TGTGCCAGCAGGAAGGGACAGTTCGGCAATCAGCCCCAGCATTTT
NA	TRBV6-5	NA	TRBJ1-4	CASSGNPLSGGKLFF	TGTGCCAGCAGCGGTAACCCCCTCTCGGGAGGAAAACTGTTTTTT
NA	TRBV9	NA	TRBJ1-2	CASSVEAAPGLNYGYTF	TGTGCCAGCAGCGTAGAGGCCGCCCCAGGGCTCAACTATGGCTACACCTTC
NA	TRBV5-1	NA	TRBJ2-3	CASSLQGVTDTQYF	TGCGCCAGCAGCTTACAGGGAGTCACAGATACGCAGTATTTT
once	TRBV5-8	NA	TRBJ1-5	CASSSLNSGNQPQHF	TGTGCCAGCAGCTCGCTGAATAGCGGGAATCAGCCCCAGCATTTT
NA	TRBV28	NA	TRBJ2-7	CASSFRLGMDEQYF	TGTGCCAGCAGTTTCCGTCTGGGAATGGACGAGCAGTACTTC
NA	TRBV7-9	TRBD1	TRBJ2-7	CASSTSTGTGAYEQYF	TGTGCCAGCAGCACCTCCACCGGGACAGGGGCCTACGAGCAGTACTTC
NA	TRBV2	NA	TRBJ2-7	CASSGQGFSYEQYF	TGTGCCAGCAGTGGTCAGGGATTCTCCTACGAGCAGTACTTC
NA	TRBV9	NA	TRBJ1-1	CASSGQSMNTEAFF	TGTGCCAGCAGCGGACAGAGCATGAACACTGAAGCTTTCTTT
NA	TRBV19	TRBD1	TRBJ1-2	CASSPFAGTGWRNGYTF	TGTGCCAGTAGTCCATTTGCCGGGACAGGGTGGCGAAATGGCTACACCTTC
NA	TRBV5-1	TRBD1	TRBJ2-5	CASSLATGQGVQTQYF	TGCGCCAGCAGCTTGGCTACGGGACAGGGTGTACAGACCCAGTACTTC
NA	TRBV6-6	NA	TRBJ2-5	CASSDRQETQYF	TGTGCCAGCAGTGACAGGCAAGAGACCCAGTACTTC